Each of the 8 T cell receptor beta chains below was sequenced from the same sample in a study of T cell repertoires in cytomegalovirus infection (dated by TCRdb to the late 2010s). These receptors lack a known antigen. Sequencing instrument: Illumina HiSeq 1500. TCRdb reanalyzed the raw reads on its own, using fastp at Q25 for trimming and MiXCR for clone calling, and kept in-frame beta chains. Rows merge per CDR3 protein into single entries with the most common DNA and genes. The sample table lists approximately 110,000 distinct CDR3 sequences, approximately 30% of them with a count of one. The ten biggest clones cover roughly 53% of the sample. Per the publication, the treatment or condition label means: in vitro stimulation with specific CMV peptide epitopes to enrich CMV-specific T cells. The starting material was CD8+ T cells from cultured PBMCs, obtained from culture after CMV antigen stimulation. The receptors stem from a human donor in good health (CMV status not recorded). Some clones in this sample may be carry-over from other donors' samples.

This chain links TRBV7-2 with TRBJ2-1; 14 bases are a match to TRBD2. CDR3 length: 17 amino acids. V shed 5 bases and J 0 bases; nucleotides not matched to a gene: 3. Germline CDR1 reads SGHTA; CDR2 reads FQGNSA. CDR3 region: CASSPGTSGSSYNEQFF. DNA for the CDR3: TGTGCCAGCAGCCCCGGGACTAGCGGGAGCTCCTACAATGAGCAGTTCTTC. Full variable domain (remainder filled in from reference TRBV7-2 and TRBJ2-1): GAGVSQSPSNKVTEKGKDVELRCDPISGHTALYWYRQSLGQGLEFLIYFQGNSAPDKSGLPSDRFSAERTGGSVSTLTIQRTQQEDSAVYLCASSPGTSGSSYNEQFFGPGTRLTVL.

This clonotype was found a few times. The CDR3 is CASSYSKASGGPSYNEQFF. CDR3 nucleotide sequence: TGTGCCAGCAGTTACTCGAAGGCTAGCGGGGGACCCTCCTACAATGAGCAGTTCTTC. The chain joins TRBV6-6 to TRBJ2-1; 10 nucleotides agree with TRBD2. CDR3 length equals 19 residues. CDR1 and CDR2 (germline): MNHNY, SVGAGI (reference sequence). J was trimmed by 0 bases and V by 0 bases; bases with no gene match: 8.

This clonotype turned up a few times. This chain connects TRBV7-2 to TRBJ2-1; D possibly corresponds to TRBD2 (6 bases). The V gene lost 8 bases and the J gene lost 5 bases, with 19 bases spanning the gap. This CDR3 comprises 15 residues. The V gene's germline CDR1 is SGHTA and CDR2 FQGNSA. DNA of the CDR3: TGTGCCAGCGCCCTAGGGGCGGGGAGAAACAATGAGCAGTTCTTC. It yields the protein CASALGAGRNNEQFF.

CDR3 in amino acids: CASSYSGHPVEAFF. The CDR3 region has the DNA TGTGCCAGCAGTTACTCGGGACATCCTGTTGAAGCTTTCTTT. The chain uses TRBV6-6 and TRBJ1-1, with D possibly being TRBD1 (6 bases). V lost 0 bases, J lost 7 bases, and 12 bases lay in between. The germline V gene encodes CDR1 MNHNY and CDR2 SVGAGI (reference sequence). The CDR3 consists of 14 residues.

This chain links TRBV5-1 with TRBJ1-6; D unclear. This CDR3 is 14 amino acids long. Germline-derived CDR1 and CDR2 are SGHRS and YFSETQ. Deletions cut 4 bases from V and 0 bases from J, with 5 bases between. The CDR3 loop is CASSESSYNSPLHF. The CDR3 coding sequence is TGCGCCAGCAGCGAGAGCTCCTATAATTCACCCCTCCACTTT.

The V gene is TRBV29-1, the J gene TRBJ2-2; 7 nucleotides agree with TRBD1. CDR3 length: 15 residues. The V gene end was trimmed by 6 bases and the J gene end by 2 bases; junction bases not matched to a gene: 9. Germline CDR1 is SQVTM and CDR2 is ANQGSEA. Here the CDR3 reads CSVRPRDSNTGELFF. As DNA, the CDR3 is TGCAGCGTCCGACCCCGGGACAGTAACACCGGGGAGCTGTTTTTT.

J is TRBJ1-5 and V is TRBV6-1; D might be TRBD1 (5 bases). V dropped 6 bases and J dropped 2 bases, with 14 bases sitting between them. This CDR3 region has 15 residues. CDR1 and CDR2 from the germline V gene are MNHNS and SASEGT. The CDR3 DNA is TGTGCCAGCAGCGAATGGGGGATCGGCAATCAGCCCCAGCATTTT. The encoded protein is CASSEWGIGNQPQHF.

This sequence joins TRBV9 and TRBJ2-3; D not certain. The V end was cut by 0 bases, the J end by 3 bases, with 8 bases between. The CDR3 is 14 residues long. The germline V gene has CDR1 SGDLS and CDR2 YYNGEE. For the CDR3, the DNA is TGTGCCAGCAGCGTAGTGGGCGAAACAGATACGCAGTATTTT. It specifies CASSVVGETDTQYF.